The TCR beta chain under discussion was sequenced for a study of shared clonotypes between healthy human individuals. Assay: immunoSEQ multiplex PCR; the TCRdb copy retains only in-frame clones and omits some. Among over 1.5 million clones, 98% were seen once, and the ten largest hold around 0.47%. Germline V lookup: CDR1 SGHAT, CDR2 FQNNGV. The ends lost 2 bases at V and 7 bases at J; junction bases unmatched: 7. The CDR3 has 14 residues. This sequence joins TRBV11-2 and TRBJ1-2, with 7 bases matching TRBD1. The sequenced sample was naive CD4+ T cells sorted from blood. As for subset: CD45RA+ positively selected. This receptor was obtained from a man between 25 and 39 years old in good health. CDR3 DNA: TGTGCCAGCAGCTTAAGCGGGCAGGGGGTTGGCTACACCTTC. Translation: CASSLSGQGVGYTF.